The 12 T cell receptor beta chains in this list originate from one sample, sequenced in a study of long-term antiretroviral therapy in people with HIV. The run of the v3.0 immunoSEQ assay was at survey level. The table came from immunoSEQ multiplex PCR; TCRdb's copy has only in-frame clones and leaves some out. Of tens of thousands of clones listed, approximately 83% are singletons. The input for sequencing was unsorted PBMCs, taken 2.7 to 2.8 years after starting antiretroviral therapy. The receptors were sampled from a man younger than 40 with HIV.

This chain links TRBV10-3 with TRBJ1-1; D gene unclear. V was trimmed by 0 bases and J by 0 bases, leaving 14 bases between them. Germline V gene sequence: CDR1 ENHRY, CDR2 SYGVKD. CDR3 length equals 17 residues. The CDR3 DNA follows: TGTGCCATCAGTGAGTCAGCTCTTGGCTTAATGAACACTGAAGCTTTCTTT. Its translation is CAISESALGLMNTEAFF.

This clone occurred once. The J gene is TRBJ1-1, the V gene TRBV5-8; D is unclear. This CDR3 comprises 14 residues. V was pared by 1 base and J by 1 base, with 8 bases between. Germline assignment: CDR1 SGHTS and CDR2 YDEGEE. The CDR3 DNA follows: TGTGCCAGCAGCTTGCGCCCTCGGAACACTGAAGCTTTCTTT. Translating it yields CASSLRPRNTEAFF.

V is TRBV7-3 and J is TRBJ2-2, with D perhaps matching TRBD1 (5 bases). The CDR3 runs 13 residues. V lost 5 bases to trimming and J lost 5 bases, with 9 bases between them. CDR1 SGHTA and CDR2 FQGTGA come from the germline V gene. The CDR3 sequence: CASSHGQTGELFF. CDR3 in DNA: TGTGCCAGCAGCCATGGACAAACCGGGGAGCTGTTTTTT.

V is TRBV11-2 and J is TRBJ2-7; possible D gene TRBD1, 5 bases. Germline V gives CDR1 SGHAT, CDR2 FQNNGV. Trimming removed 2 bases from V and 5 bases from J, with 13 bases in between. There are 14 residues in the CDR3. As DNA, the CDR3 is TGTGCCAGCAGCTTATTCAGGGTCGGCGACGAGCAGTACTTC. It yields the protein CASSLFRVGDEQYF.

The sample holds one count of this clone. This chain joins TRBV30 and TRBJ1-4; 9 nucleotides match TRBD1. The V gene's germline CDR1 is GTSNPN and CDR2 SVGIG (reference sequence). CDR3 length: 16 residues. J gave up 8 bases and V 2 bases, and 12 bases lay outside the gene matches. The CDR3 loop reads CAWSPRWAQGAEKLFF. The CDR3 DNA is TGTGCCTGGAGTCCCCGTTGGGCACAGGGGGCGGAAAAACTGTTTTTT.

The chain links TRBV6-1 to TRBJ1-5; D might be TRBD1 (6 bases). The CDR3 extends over 15 amino acids. Trimming cost V 3 bases and J 7 bases, with 16 bases left between them. Germline CDR1 is MNHNS and CDR2 is SASEGT. CDR3 residues: CASSDALQGYQPQHF. The DNA of the CDR3 is TGTGCCAGCAGTGACGCCTTACAGGGATACCAGCCCCAGCATTTT.

This chain uses TRBV28 with TRBJ1-1, with D uncertain. CDR3 size: 14 residues. Germline-derived CDR1 and CDR2 are MDHEN and SYDVKM. The V end was cut by 1 base, the J end by 8 bases, with 14 bases between. The chain's CDR3 is CASSLSSTGAEAFF. In DNA, the CDR3 is TGTGCCAGCAGTTTATCCTCGACGGGTGCGGAAGCTTTCTTT. The complete variable domain, with remaining parts taken from reference TRBV28 and TRBJ1-1, reads DVKVTQSSRYLVKRTGEKVFLECVQDMDHENMFWYRQDPGLGLRLIYFSYDVKMKEKGDIPEGYSVSREKKERFSLILESASTNQTSMYLCASSLSSTGAEAFFGQGTRLTVV.

The chain uses TRBV27 and TRBJ1-6; maybe TRBD1 (5 bases). Trimming left V 7 bases short and J 0 bases short, with 10 bases between. CDR1 and CDR2 from the germline V gene are MNHEY and SMNVEV (reference sequence). CDR3 size: 15 residues. Here the CDR3 DNA reads TGTGCCAGCACCTACAGGAGCTCCTATAATTCACCCCTCCACTTT. Its translation is CASTYRSSYNSPLHF.

The rearrangement links TRBV13 to TRBJ2-7; perhaps TRBD1 as D (6 bases). The CDR3 contains 14 residues. Trimming took 5 bases from V and 2 from J, leaving 13 bases between them. The V gene's germline CDR1 is PRHDT and CDR2 FYEKMQ (reference sequence). The CDR3 sequence: CASSQIGQPYEQYF. In DNA form, the CDR3 reads TGTGCCAGCAGCCAAATAGGACAGCCCTACGAGCAGTACTTC.

In DNA form, the CDR3 reads TGTGCCAGCAGCAGGACTAGCGGAACCGCGAGCTCCTACAATGAGCAGTTCTTC. It translates to CASSRTSGTASSYNEQFF. V usage is TRBV7-6 and J usage is TRBJ2-1; TRBD2 matches 10 bases. V dropped 5 bases and J dropped 0; count of bases not matched to a gene: 10. The CDR3 is 18 residues long. Germline CDR1 SGHVS, CDR2 FNYEAQ.

The V gene is TRBV9, the J gene TRBJ2-3; TRBD2 matches at 7 bases. Looked up from germline, CDR1 is SGDLS and CDR2 is YYNGEE. J lost 1 base, V lost 1 base, and 9 bases had no gene match. The CDR3 covers 17 residues. The CDR3 DNA follows: TGTGCCAGCAGCGTAACCCCGTCGGGAGGCGGCACAGATACGCAGTATTTT. Protein sequence: CASSVTPSGGGTDTQYF.

V gene TRBV9 combines with J gene TRBJ1-1; D is uncertain. The germline V and J ends were trimmed by 0 bases and 4 bases, with 10 bases remaining between them. Germline CDR1 is SGDLS and CDR2 is YYNGEE. This CDR3 contains 14 residues. The CDR3 nucleotides are TGTGCCAGCAGCGTAGGGAGAACGGGCACTGAAGCTTTCTTT. Protein: CASSVGRTGTEAFF.